A selection of T cell receptor beta chains follows, all from one sample in a study of T cells after somatic rescue of genetic block. Generated by immunoSEQ multiplex PCR, the TCRdb table keeps only in-frame clones and is missing some. This sample has approximately 14,000 clones, with about 70% found just once. Material: peripheral blood mononuclear cells (PBMCs). These receptors originate from a man between 18 and 35 years old. The CDR3 runs from the conserved cysteine through the conserved F or W. The D gene is left open where the match is weak. Clone size, where shown, is once, few, many, or a class for clones that have expanded.

j_call clone_size d_call v_call cdr3_nt cdr3_aa
TRBJ2-3 . . TRBV6-1 TGTGCCAGCAGTGCTAACCTCCCGGCCCCAGGAGGAGATACGCAGTATTTT CASSANLPAPGGDTQYF
TRBJ1-1 . . TRBV18 TGTGCCAGCTCACCAAGGGTAGACACGAACACTGAAGCTTTCTTT CASSPRVDTNTEAFF
TRBJ2-7 . . TRBV30 TGTGCCTGGAGTGCCGGGGGACACGAGCAGTACTTC CAWSAGGHEQYF
TRBJ2-3 . TRBD2 TRBV5-1 TGCGCCAGCAGCTATACTAGCGGAGTAAGCACAGATACGCAGTATTTT CASSYTSGVSTDTQYF
TRBJ1-1 . TRBD1 TRBV29-1 TGCAGCGCCTGTTGGGCAGGGGGGAACACTGAAGCTTTCTTT CSACWAGGNTEAFF
TRBJ1-6 . TRBD1 TRBV30 TGTGCCTGGAGTCCCTACAGGGGGACCCTTAATTCACCCCTCCACTTT CAWSPYRGTLNSPLHF
TRBJ1-2 . . TRBV27 TGTGCCAGCAGTTTAAAGGCAGCATATGGCTACACCTTC CASSLKAAYGYTF
TRBJ2-1 . . TRBV28 TGTGCCACCACGCGCGGGGGCCATGAGCAGTTCTTC CATTRGGHEQFF
TRBJ2-2 . . TRBV13 TGTGCCAGCAGTTCCGAGGGCGCTAGCACCTCGAACACCGGGGAGCTGTTTTTT CASSSEGASTSNTGELFF
TRBJ2-7 . . TRBV10-3 TGTGCCATCAGTGAGTCCTTAGGAAGCTCCTACGAGCAGTACTTC CAISESLGSSYEQYF
TRBJ1-5 few . TRBV9 TGTGCCTGCAGGGTACAGTTATATGGTCAGCCCCAGCATTTT CACRVQLYGQPQHF
TRBJ2-7 few . TRBV27 TGTGCCAGCAGGATGACAGGGAGGTACGAGCAGTACTTC CASRMTGRYEQYF
TRBJ2-1 many . TRBV6-6 TGTGCCAGCAGTTACGAATTGCAGGGAGAGCAGTTCTTC CASSYELQGEQFF
TRBJ1-6 once TRBD1 TRBV23-1 TGCGCCAGCAGTAGGGACAGGGGGCGCTCCTATAATTCACCCCTCCACTTT CASSRDRGRSYNSPLHF
TRBJ1-5 few . TRBV4-2 TGTGCCAGCAGCCAAGACCGAAAAGCCCAGCATTTT CASSQDRKAQHF
TRBJ2-7 . . TRBV30 TGTGCCTGGAGTGGGGGGGGGACACTCTACGAGCAGTACTTC CAWSGGGTLYEQYF
TRBJ2-5 medium-sized TRBD1 TRBV10-3 TGTGCCATCAGTGAGTCGGGAAAGTCCGGGACAGGGAGAGAGACCCAGTACTTC CAISESGKSGTGRETQYF
TRBJ2-7 few . TRBV29-1 TGCAGCGTAGCCGTGGGTCCCCACGAGCAGTACTTC CSVAVGPHEQYF
TRBJ1-5 few . TRBV7-8 TGTGCCAGCAGCTTAGAGGCAGGGATAGCAAATCAGCCCCAGCATTTT CASSLEAGIANQPQHF
TRBJ2-7 once . TRBV2 TGTGCCAGCAGTGATGAAGGGCACTACGAGCAGTACTTC CASSDEGHYEQYF
TRBJ2-5 . . TRBV14 TGTGCCAGCAGCTACCCCCTAGGCAGGGGTCAAGAGACCCAGTACTTC CASSYPLGRGQETQYF
TRBJ2-5 . . TRBV7-8 TGTGCCAGCAGCTTAGTGGAGACCCAGTACTTC CASSLVETQYF
TRBJ2-7 . . TRBV21-1 TGTGCCAGCAGCAAAGAGGGACAGGGTGGGGACTACGAGCAGTACTTC CASSKEGQGGDYEQYF
TRBJ2-1 . . TRBV9 TGTGCCAGCAGCCCTGCGGGCTTTTACAATGAGCAGTTCTTC CASSPAGFYNEQFF
TRBJ2-2 . . TRBV2 TGTGCCAGCGAAAAGCAGAACACCGGGGAGCTGTTTTTT CASEKQNTGELFF
TRBJ1-6 . . TRBV6-1 TGTGCCAGCAGAACAGGGTCCTCTCATAATTCACCCCTCCACTTT CASRTGSSHNSPLHF
TRBJ2-1 . . TRBV29-1 TGCAGCGTCATGCTGACTAGGAAGAGTTCCAATGAGCAGTTCTTC CSVMLTRKSSNEQFF
TRBJ1-3 . . TRBV6-5 TGTGCCAGCAGTTTCGGGGGGCGTGGAAACACCATATATTTT CASSFGGRGNTIYF
TRBJ2-2 once TRBD1 TRBV18 TGTGCCAGCTCACCACAGGGGACAGGGTACACCGGGGAGCTGTTTTTT CASSPQGTGYTGELFF
TRBJ2-3 medium-sized TRBD1 TRBV5-1 TGCGCCAGCAGCTTGTCGGCAGGGGGCGCAGATACGCAGTATTTT CASSLSAGGADTQYF
TRBJ2-6 once . TRBV29-1 TGCAGCGTGGGATCCTCTGGGGCCAACGTCCTGACTTTC CSVGSSGANVLTF
TRBJ2-1 few . TRBV19 TGTGCCAGTAGTATCCACTTAGAGGAGCAGTTCTTC CASSIHLEEQFF
TRBJ2-1 . TRBD2 TRBV30 TGTGCCTGGAGGAAGACTAGCGGGGGGGTCTATGAGCAGTTCTTC CAWRKTSGGVYEQFF
TRBJ1-1 . . TRBV6-5 TGTGCCAGCAATCGTTTGAACACTGAAGCTTTCTTT CASNRLNTEAFF
TRBJ1-5 . . TRBV4-2 TGTGCCAGCAGCCAAGATGTTGGCCCTAGCAATCAGCCCCAGCATTTT CASSQDVGPSNQPQHF
TRBJ2-7 . TRBD1 TRBV7-9 TGTGCCAGTGCCCGGGACAGGGAAACCGAGCAGTACTTC CASARDRETEQYF
TRBJ2-1 . . TRBV7-6 TGTGCCAGCAGCACCGGAGGTGGCGAGTTCTACAATGAGCAGTTCTTC CASSTGGGEFYNEQFF
TRBJ2-3 . . TRBV6-4 TGTGCCAGCAGTCCTCAAGGACAGCCCACAGATACGCAGTATTTT CASSPQGQPTDTQYF
TRBJ2-7 . . TRBV5-5 TGTGCCAGCAGCTTGGGTCTTATAGGACTCTACGAGCAGTACTTC CASSLGLIGLYEQYF
TRBJ2-1 . TRBD2 TRBV27 TGTGCCAGCAGTTTCTGGGCTAGCGGGGACCGCAATGAGCAGTTCTTC CASSFWASGDRNEQFF
TRBJ1-1 . . TRBV19 TGTGCCAGTAGTCCCTGGGATGGCACTGAAGCTTTCTTT CASSPWDGTEAFF
TRBJ1-3 few TRBD1 TRBV7-9 TGTGCCAGCAGCTTAGAGTGGACAGGAACCCTGGGGCTTGATTTT CASSLEWTGTLGLDF
TRBJ1-5 . . TRBV2 TGTGCCAGCAGTGAAACAGGGAGGAATCAGCCCCAGCATTTT CASSETGRNQPQHF
TRBJ2-1 . TRBD2 TRBV18 TGTGCCAGCTCACCACTATCGACTAGCGGGGGGAAGAATGAGCAGTTCTTC CASSPLSTSGGKNEQFF
TRBJ1-1 . . TRBV7-2 TGTGCCAGCAGCCTGCGCTTCGGACTGACTGAAGCTTTCTTT CASSLRFGLTEAFF
TRBJ2-7 . TRBD2 TRBV10-3 TGTGCCATTGGACTAGCGGGAGGGAGGTACGAGCAGTACTTC CAIGLAGGRYEQYF
TRBJ2-1 . TRBD2 TRBV9 TGTGCCAGCAGCGTAAGGGAGGGATACCGGGGGGATGAGCAGTTCTTC CASSVREGYRGDEQFF
TRBJ2-1 . TRBD1 TRBV5-1 TGCGCCAGCATGCCAACCGGGACAGGGTTTTACAATGAGCAGTTCTTC CASMPTGTGFYNEQFF
TRBJ2-7 . . TRBV28 TGTGCCAGCAGTAACCCCCAGGGGACCTACGAGCAGTACTTC CASSNPQGTYEQYF
TRBJ2-7 . . TRBV6-5 TGTGCCAGCAGTTACTCGGGGGTCGAGCAGTACTTC CASSYSGVEQYF
TRBJ2-2 few TRBD2 TRBV11-2 TGTGCCAGCAGCGGACTAGCGGGGAACACCGGGGAGCTGTTTTTT CASSGLAGNTGELFF
TRBJ2-5 . . TRBV18 TGTGCCAGCTCACCACCGACCGTAGGAACGACCCAGTACTTC CASSPPTVGTTQYF
TRBJ2-2 . . TRBV11-3 TGTGCCAGCAGAGGCCCGAACACCGGGGAGCTGTTTTTT CASRGPNTGELFF
TRBJ1-4 . TRBD1 TRBV7-9 TGTGCCAGCAGCTCCGGGACAGGGGCTGAAAAACTGTTTTTT CASSSGTGAEKLFF
TRBJ2-1 . TRBD2 TRBV7-8 TGTGCCAGCAGCTTAAGAGCGACTAGCGGGAGGACGGATGAGCAGTTCTTC CASSLRATSGRTDEQFF
TRBJ1-6 . . TRBV10-3 TGTGCCATCGGTAGCTCCTATAATTCACCCCTCCACTTT CAIGSSYNSPLHF
TRBJ2-7 few TRBD2 TRBV19 TGTGCCAGTAGCAGAACTAGCGGCCACGAGCAGTACTTC CASSRTSGHEQYF
TRBJ2-6 few TRBD1 TRBV5-6 TGTGCCAGCAGCTTCGACAGGGGAACTGGGGCCAACGTCCTGACTTTC CASSFDRGTGANVLTF
TRBJ1-4 . TRBD1 TRBV5-1 TGCGCCAGCAGCCTCGGGACAGGGCCAAATGAAAAACTGTTTTTT CASSLGTGPNEKLFF
TRBJ2-5 . TRBD2 TRBV10-1 TGCGCCAGCAGTGAGCCCGGGACTACGGAGACCCAGTACTTC CASSEPGTTETQYF